This entry describes one T cell receptor (beta chain). The record originates from a study of OX40 agonist ivuxolimab in advanced cancers. At the level of the study: Patients were dosed intravenously with ivuxolimab at 0.01 to 10 mg/kg every 2 weeks.

CDR3 length: 15 amino acids. The trim removed 2 bases at V and 5 bases at J, leaving 7 bases unmatched. Germline V gene sequence: CDR1 MNHEY, CDR2 SVGAGI. Assay used: immunoSEQ multiplex PCR; TCRdb lists only in-frame clones, some missing. The data show tens of thousands of clones, roughly three quarters seen once. The V gene is TRBV6-5, the J gene TRBJ2-7, with 9 bases matching TRBD1. This TCR derives from an adult with an advanced solid tumor such as melanoma, head and neck, liver or kidney cancer. Sequenced material: CD4+ or CD8+ T cells sorted from blood, taken in a trial of the OX40 agonist ivuxolimab. CDR3 loop: CASSYDGTGFNEQYF. DNA of the CDR3: TGTGCCAGCAGTTACGACGGGACAGGGTTTAACGAGCAGTACTTC.